The 2 T cell receptor beta chains below were found in one sample sequenced in a study of T-cell memory formation after mild COVID-19. Each CDR3 protein is one row after TCRdb ran MiXCR on the 5' RACE reads. Found here are about 400,000 distinct CDR3 sequences, about a quarter of them singletons; the top ten hold less than 15%. Input material: PBMCs or a T cell subset sorted from them (not recorded which). These receptors all come from an adult woman who had mild COVID-19 (a few samples of this study predate the infection). Cell type and time point are not known.

V usage is TRBV6-5 and J usage is TRBJ2-2; D is uncertain. CDR3 length equals 15 residues. Germline V lookup: CDR1 MNHEY, CDR2 SVGAGI. V was shortened by 2 bases and J by 0 bases, with 7 bases between the two germline ends. The DNA for the CDR3 is TGTGCCAGCAGTTACCAGATCGCGAACACCGGGGAGCTGTTTTTT. Protein product: CASSYQIANTGELFF.

The chain links TRBV9 to TRBJ1-2; tentatively, D is TRBD1 (5 bases). V was trimmed by 2 bases and J by 0 bases, leaving 11 bases between them. Germline V lookup: CDR1 SGDLS, CDR2 YYNGEE. The CDR3 covers 15 residues. CDR3 sequence (DNA): TGTGCCAGCAGCGTGGGCGGGGGGTCTAACTATGGCTACACCTTC. Residues: CASSVGGGSNYGYTF.